This TCR beta chain was found in a study of T cells in Graves' hyperthyroidism and ophthalmopathy. This clonotype was counted ten times or more. The CDR3 is 14 residues long. The germline V and J ends were trimmed by 7 bases and 5 bases, with 15 bases remaining between them. Using RNA transcripts as the source, TCR beta CDR3 regions were amplified. HTBI primers drove first-round RT-PCR of the TCR CDR3. From the multiplex PCR reads, TCRdb called clonotypes with MiXCR, one entry per CDR3 protein. The profile covers 300,000 to 500,000 distinct CDR3 sequences, with roughly an eighth appearing a single time and around 27% taken by the ten largest.

This rearrangement joins TRBV12-3 or TRBV12-4 to TRBJ2-4; tentative D call: TRBD1 (5 bases). The sample taken for sequencing was blood. This sequence originates from a man between 50 and 59 years old with Graves' ophthalmopathy. This CDR3 is CASTKGGAENIQYF. In nucleotides, the CDR3 is TGTGCCAGCACCAAGGGTGGGGCGGAAAACATTCAGTACTTC.